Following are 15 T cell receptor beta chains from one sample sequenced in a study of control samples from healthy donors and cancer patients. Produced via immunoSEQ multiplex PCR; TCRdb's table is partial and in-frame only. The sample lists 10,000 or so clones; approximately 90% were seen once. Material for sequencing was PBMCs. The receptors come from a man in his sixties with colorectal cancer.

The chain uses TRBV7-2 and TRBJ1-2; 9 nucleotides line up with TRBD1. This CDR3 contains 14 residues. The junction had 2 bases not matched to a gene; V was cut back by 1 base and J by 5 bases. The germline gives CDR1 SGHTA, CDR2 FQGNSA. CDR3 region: CASSLGGQGYGYTF. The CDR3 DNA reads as TGTGCCAGCAGCTTAGGGGGACAGGGTTATGGCTACACCTTC.

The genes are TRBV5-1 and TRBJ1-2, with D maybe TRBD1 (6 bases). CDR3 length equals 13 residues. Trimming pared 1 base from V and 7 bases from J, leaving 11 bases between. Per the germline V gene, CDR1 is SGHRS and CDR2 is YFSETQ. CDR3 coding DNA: TGCGCCAGCAGCTTGCGGACAGAGGGTGGCTACACCTTC. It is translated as CASSLRTEGGYTF.

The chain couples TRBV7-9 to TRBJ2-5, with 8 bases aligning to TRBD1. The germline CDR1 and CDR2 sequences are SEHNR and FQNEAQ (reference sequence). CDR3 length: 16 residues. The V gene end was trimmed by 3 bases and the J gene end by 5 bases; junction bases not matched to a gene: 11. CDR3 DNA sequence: TGTGCCAGCAGCTTGGGTCTCAGGGGGCGCGAGGAGACCCAGTACTTC. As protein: CASSLGLRGREETQYF.

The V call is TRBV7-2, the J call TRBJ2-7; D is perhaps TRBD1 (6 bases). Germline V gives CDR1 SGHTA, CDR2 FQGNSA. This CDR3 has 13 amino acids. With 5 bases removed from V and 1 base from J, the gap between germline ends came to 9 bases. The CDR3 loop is CASSVDRSYEQYF. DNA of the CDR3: TGTGCCAGCAGCGTTGACAGGTCCTACGAGCAGTACTTC.

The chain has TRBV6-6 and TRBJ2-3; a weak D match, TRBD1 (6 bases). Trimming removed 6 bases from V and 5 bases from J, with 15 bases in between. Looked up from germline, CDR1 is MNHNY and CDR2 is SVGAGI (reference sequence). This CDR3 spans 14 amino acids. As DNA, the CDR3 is TGTGCCAGCAGCTACAGGGATGCGGGAGATACGCAGTATTTT. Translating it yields CASSYRDAGDTQYF.

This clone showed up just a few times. CDR3 amino acids: CASSNNRGPNWYTEAFF. The CDR3 DNA sequence: TGTGCCAGTAGTAACAACAGGGGGCCAAATTGGTACACTGAAGCTTTCTTT. This chain uses TRBV19 with TRBJ1-1, with 9 bases aligning to TRBD1. The trim removed 4 bases at V and 3 bases at J, leaving 12 bases unmatched. The CDR3 totals 17 residues. Germline V lookup: CDR1 LNHDA, CDR2 SQIVND (reference sequence).

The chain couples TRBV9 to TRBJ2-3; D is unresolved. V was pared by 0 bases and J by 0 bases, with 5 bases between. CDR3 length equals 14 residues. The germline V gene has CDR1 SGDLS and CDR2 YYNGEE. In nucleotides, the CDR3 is TGTGCCAGCAGCGTAGGGGTTAGCACAGATACGCAGTATTTT. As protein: CASSVGVSTDTQYF. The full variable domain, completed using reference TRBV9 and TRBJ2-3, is DSGVTQTPKHLITATGQRVTLRCSPRSGDLSVYWYQQSLDQGLQFLIQYYNGEERAKGNILERFSAQQFPDLHSELNLSSLELGDSALYFCASSVGVSTDTQYFGPGTRLTVL.

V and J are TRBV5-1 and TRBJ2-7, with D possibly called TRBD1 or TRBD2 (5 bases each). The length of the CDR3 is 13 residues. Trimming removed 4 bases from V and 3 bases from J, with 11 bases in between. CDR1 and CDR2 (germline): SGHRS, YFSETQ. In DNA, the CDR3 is TGCGCCAGCAGCCTCCGGGACGGCTACGAGCAGTACTTC. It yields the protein CASSLRDGYEQYF.

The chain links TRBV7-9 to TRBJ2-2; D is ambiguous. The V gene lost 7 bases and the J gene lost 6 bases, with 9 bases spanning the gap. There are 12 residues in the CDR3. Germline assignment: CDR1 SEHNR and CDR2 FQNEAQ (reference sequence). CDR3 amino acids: CASTPYSGELFF. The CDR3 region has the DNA TGTGCCAGCACCCCTTATTCCGGGGAGCTGTTTTTT.

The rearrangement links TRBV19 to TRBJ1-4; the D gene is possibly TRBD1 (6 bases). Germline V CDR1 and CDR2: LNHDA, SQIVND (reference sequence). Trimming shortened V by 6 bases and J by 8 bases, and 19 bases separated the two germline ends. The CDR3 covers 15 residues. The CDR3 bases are TGTGCCAGTAGCGCGCTACAGGGTCTAGGGGAAAAACTGTTTTTT. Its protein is CASSALQGLGEKLFF.

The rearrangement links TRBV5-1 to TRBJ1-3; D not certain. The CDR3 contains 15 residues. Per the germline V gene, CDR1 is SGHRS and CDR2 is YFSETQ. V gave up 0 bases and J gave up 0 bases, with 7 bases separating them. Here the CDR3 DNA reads TGCGCCAGCAGCTTGGGGTCAGCCTCTGGAAACACCATATATTTT. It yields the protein CASSLGSASGNTIYF.

The CDR3 region is CASSLVTSPQPQHF. The CDR3 bases are TGTGCCAGCAGCTTGGTTACCAGCCCGCAACCCCAGCATTTT. The chain links TRBV5-6 to TRBJ1-5; D remains ambiguous. V lost 0 bases and J 10 bases, leaving 14 bases between the germline ends. The CDR3 loop spans 14 amino acids. Germline loops: CDR1 SGHDT, CDR2 YYEEEE.

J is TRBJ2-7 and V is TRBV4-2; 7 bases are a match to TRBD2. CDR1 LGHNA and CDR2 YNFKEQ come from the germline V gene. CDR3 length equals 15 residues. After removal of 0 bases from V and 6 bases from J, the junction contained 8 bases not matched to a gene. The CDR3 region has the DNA TGTGCCAGCAGCCAAGAACCGGGACTATTAGCCGAGCAGTACTTC. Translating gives CASSQEPGLLAEQYF.

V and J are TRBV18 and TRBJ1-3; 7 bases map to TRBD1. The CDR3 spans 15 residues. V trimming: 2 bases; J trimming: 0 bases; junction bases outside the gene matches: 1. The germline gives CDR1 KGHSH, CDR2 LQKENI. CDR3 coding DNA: TGTGCCAGCTCACCAAACAGGGGCTCTGGAAACACCATATATTTT. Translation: CASSPNRGSGNTIYF.

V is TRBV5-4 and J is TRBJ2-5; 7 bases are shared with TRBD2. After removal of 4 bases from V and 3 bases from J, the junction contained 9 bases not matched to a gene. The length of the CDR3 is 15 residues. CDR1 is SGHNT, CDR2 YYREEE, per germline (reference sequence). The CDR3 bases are TGTGCCAGCAGCCCCACTAGCGCAATTGAAGAGACCCAGTACTTC. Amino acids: CASSPTSAIEETQYF.